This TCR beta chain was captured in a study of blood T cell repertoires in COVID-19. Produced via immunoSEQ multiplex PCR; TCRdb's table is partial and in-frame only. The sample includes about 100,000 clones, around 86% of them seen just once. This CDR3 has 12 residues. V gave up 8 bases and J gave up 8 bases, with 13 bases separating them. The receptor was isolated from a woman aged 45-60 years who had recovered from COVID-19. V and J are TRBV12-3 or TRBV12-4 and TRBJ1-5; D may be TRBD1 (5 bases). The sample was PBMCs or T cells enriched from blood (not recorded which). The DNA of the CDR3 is TGTGCCAGCGGGGCCGCTCTCGAGCCCCAGCATTTT. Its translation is CASGAALEPQHF.